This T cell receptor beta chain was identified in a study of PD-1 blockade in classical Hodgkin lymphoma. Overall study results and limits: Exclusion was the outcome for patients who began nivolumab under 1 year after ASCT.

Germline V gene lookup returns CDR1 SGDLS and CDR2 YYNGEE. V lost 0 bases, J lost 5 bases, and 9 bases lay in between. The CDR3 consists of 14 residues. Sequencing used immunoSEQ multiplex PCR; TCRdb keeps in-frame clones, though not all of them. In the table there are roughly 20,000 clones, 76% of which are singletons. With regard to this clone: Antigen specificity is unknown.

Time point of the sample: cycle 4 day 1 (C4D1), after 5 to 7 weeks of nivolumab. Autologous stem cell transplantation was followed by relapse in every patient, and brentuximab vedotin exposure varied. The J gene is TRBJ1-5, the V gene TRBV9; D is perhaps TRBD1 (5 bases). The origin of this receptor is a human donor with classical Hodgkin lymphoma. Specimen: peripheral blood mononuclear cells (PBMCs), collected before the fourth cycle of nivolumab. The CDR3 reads CASSVGGPDQPQHF. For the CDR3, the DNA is TGTGCCAGCAGCGTAGGGGGACCTGATCAGCCCCAGCATTTT.